This T cell receptor (beta chain) comes out of a study of human T cells and chemical hapten exposure. Study at large: Upper-back patches of 0.01% DPC were read at 6 days. Study-wide points: Healthy individuals' immune responses may differ from those of donors, who had alopecia.

This clonotype came up many times. The antigen is unknown. MiXCR, run by TCRdb on the RACE reads, gives a single entry per CDR3 protein. The profile shows some 350,000 distinct CDR3 sequences, around 7% of them singletons. Described time point: patch test 1, 2 weeks after DPC sensitization. The sample's treatment: therapeutic diphenylcyclopropenone sensitization with weekly scalp DPC. Whole blood, unfractionated, served as the material for total RNA extraction. CDR1 is DFQATT, CDR2 SNEGSKA, per germline (reference sequence). The length of the CDR3 is 13 residues. Trimming left V 6 bases short and J 5 bases short, with 14 bases between.

The source was whole blood, collected in connection with sensitization to the hapten diphenylcyclopropenone (DPC). The V gene is TRBV20-1, the J gene TRBJ2-1, with D perhaps given as TRBD1 or TRBD2 (6 bases each). This sequence originates from a woman in her late teens or twenties with alopecia areata. Some clones in this sample may be carry-over from other donors' samples. The chain's CDR3 is CSAPIGGHNEQFF. The CDR3 coding sequence is TGCAGTGCCCCCATCGGGGGCCACAATGAGCAGTTCTTC.